The rows below give T cell receptor beta chains drawn from one sample of a study of neurological immune-mediated disorders. TCRdb called the 5' RACE reads again in MiXCR, with one record for every CDR3 protein. Among roughly 44,000 distinct CDR3 sequences listed, over 6% were seen once. Sequencing was carried out using CD4+ T cells from blood. These receptors originate from a woman in her thirties or forties in good health. CDR3s leave out the opening cysteine and the closing phenylalanine or tryptophan. The order of the fields is CDR3 length, V gene, J gene, CDR3 protein.

CDR3 length: 11; V gene: TRBV28; J gene: TRBJ2-5; CDR3 protein: ASSSLGVETQY
CDR3 length: 12; V gene: TRBV5-1; J gene: TRBJ2-3; CDR3 protein: ASSAGLDTDTQY
CDR3 length: 15; V gene: TRBV5-1; J gene: TRBJ1-2; CDR3 protein: ASSKYRGDTRDYGYT
CDR3 length: 10; V gene: TRBV9; J gene: TRBJ2-2; CDR3 protein: ASSVYQGELF
CDR3 length: 17; V gene: TRBV5-1; J gene: TRBJ2-1; CDR3 protein: ASSSGLAGGFVSYNEQF
CDR3 length: 15; V gene: TRBV28; J gene: TRBJ2-1; CDR3 protein: ASSPGTSVWTYNEQF
CDR3 length: 11; V gene: TRBV29-1; J gene: TRBJ1-5; CDR3 protein: SVRGDRVGPQH
CDR3 length: 15; V gene: TRBV14; J gene: TRBJ2-1; CDR3 protein: ASSHHLAYRSYNEQF
CDR3 length: 14; V gene: TRBV5-1; J gene: TRBJ2-3; CDR3 protein: ASSLGGTGSKDTQY
CDR3 length: 12; V gene: TRBV6-6; J gene: TRBJ2-2; CDR3 protein: AISSGGNTGELF
CDR3 length: 13; V gene: TRBV5-1; J gene: TRBJ2-5; CDR3 protein: ASSPTGALQETQY
CDR3 length: 14; V gene: TRBV5-1; J gene: TRBJ2-7; CDR3 protein: ASSLAVATGAHEQY
CDR3 length: 12; V gene: TRBV5-5; J gene: TRBJ2-5; CDR3 protein: ASSPGGFQETQY
CDR3 length: 12; V gene: TRBV9; J gene: TRBJ2-3; CDR3 protein: ASSVGSSADTQY
CDR3 length: 13; V gene: TRBV5-1; J gene: TRBJ2-2; CDR3 protein: ASSLGLGATGELF
CDR3 length: 12; V gene: TRBV6-5; J gene: TRBJ2-7; CDR3 protein: ASRETGGGYEQY
CDR3 length: 11; V gene: TRBV5-1; J gene: TRBJ2-7; CDR3 protein: ASSYSSSYEQY
CDR3 length: 14; V gene: TRBV20-1; J gene: TRBJ2-7; CDR3 protein: SAPLGELAGAYEQY
CDR3 length: 14; V gene: TRBV28; J gene: TRBJ1-5; CDR3 protein: ASSLVRGDQNQPQH
CDR3 length: 11; V gene: TRBV10-3; J gene: TRBJ2-5; CDR3 protein: AISKLAEETQY
CDR3 length: 11; V gene: TRBV20-1; J gene: TRBJ2-2; CDR3 protein: SARGSHPGELF
CDR3 length: 15; V gene: TRBV5-6; J gene: TRBJ2-2; CDR3 protein: ASSPTLMHMNTGELF
CDR3 length: 10; V gene: TRBV9; J gene: TRBJ2-1; CDR3 protein: ASSVETDEQF
CDR3 length: 13; V gene: TRBV11-2; J gene: TRBJ1-6; CDR3 protein: ASSLAGGYNSPLH
CDR3 length: 13; V gene: TRBV7-2; J gene: TRBJ1-4; CDR3 protein: ASSLQASTNEKLF
CDR3 length: 15; V gene: TRBV21-1; J gene: TRBJ2-6; CDR3 protein: ARTGQAQSSGANVLT
CDR3 length: 11; V gene: TRBV6-1; J gene: TRBJ1-4; CDR3 protein: ASSESAEVKLF
CDR3 length: 13; V gene: TRBV11-2; J gene: TRBJ2-5; CDR3 protein: ASSALAGYQETQY
CDR3 length: 12; V gene: TRBV20-1; J gene: TRBJ2-6; CDR3 protein: SAIRATGANVLT